Below are 32 T cell receptor beta chains sequenced from a single sample in a study of cytomegalovirus exposure and HLA in healthy donors. Primers for the PCR totalled 60 Vbeta and 13 Jbeta. TCRdb's table, derived via immunoSEQ multiplex PCR, lists solely in-frame clones and lacks some. This table has more than 100,000 clones, roughly 80% appearing once. Sequencing used PBMCs. These receptors came from a woman in her 40s in good health and CMV-seropositive.

This chain links TRBV5-1 with TRBJ2-4; 8 nucleotides line up with TRBD2. V trimming: 4 bases; J trimming: 1 base; junction bases outside the gene matches: 4. There are 15 residues in the CDR3. CDR1 and CDR2 from the germline V gene are SGHRS and YFSETQ. CDR3 sequence reads: CASSPGGRAKNIQYF. The DNA of the CDR3 is TGCGCCAGCAGCCCCGGCGGGAGGGCCAAAAACATTCAGTACTTC. The full variable domain, in which reference TRBV5-1 and TRBJ2-4 provide the parts outside the CDR3, is KAGVTQTPRYLIKTRGQQVTLSCSPISGHRSVSWYQQTPGQGLQFLFEYFSETQRNKGNFPGRFSGRQFSNSRSEMNVSTLELGDSALYLCASSPGGRAKNIQYFGAGTRLSVL.

The V call is TRBV7-2, the J call TRBJ1-2, with D maybe TRBD1 (5 bases). This CDR3 has 16 amino acids. Germline V gene sequence: CDR1 SGHTA, CDR2 FQGNSA. Trimming stripped 2 bases from V and 0 bases from J, with 13 bases between. CDR3 sequence (DNA): TGTGCCAGCAGCTTATCCTGGGGGACTGCTAACTATGGCTACACCTTC. It codes for CASSLSWGTANYGYTF.

The genes are TRBV5-1 and TRBJ1-6, with 7 bases that match TRBD1. Germline V lookup: CDR1 SGHRS, CDR2 YFSETQ. The CDR3 length is 13 residues. V was pared by 4 bases and J by 10 bases, with 5 bases of the junction left unmatched. CDR3 region: CASSDQGDSPLHF. As DNA, the CDR3 is TGCGCCAGCAGCGACCAGGGGGACTCACCCCTCCACTTT.

The rearrangement joins TRBV11-3 to TRBJ2-3, with TRBD2 identical over 7 bases. The J segment lost 3 bases and the V segment lost 1 base, leaving 7 bases of the junction unmatched. In germline, CDR1 is SGHNT, CDR2 YENEEA. This CDR3 comprises 16 residues. The CDR3 here is CASSLGGGRGTDTQYF. The CDR3 nucleotides read TGTGCCAGCAGCTTAGGTGGCGGGAGAGGAACAGATACGCAGTATTTT.

This chain links TRBV30 with TRBJ2-5; D may be TRBD2 (6 bases). This CDR3 contains 14 residues. Trimming stripped 1 base from V and 11 bases from J, with 20 bases between. The germline V gene has CDR1 GTSNPN and CDR2 SVGIG (reference sequence). CDR3 in amino acids: CAWSASPWTTEQYF. For the CDR3, the DNA is TGTGCCTGGAGTGCCTCCCCGTGGACTACGGAGCAGTACTTC.

The rearrangement uses TRBV4-1 and TRBJ2-7; possibly TRBD2 for D (6 bases). The V gene's germline CDR1 is MGHRA and CDR2 YSYEKL. This CDR3 is 15 amino acids long. V lost 5 bases and J lost 3, with 17 bases in between. DNA for the CDR3: TGCGCCAGCAGCTCAAGAGTTGGCGGGAACTACGAGCAGTACTTC. Its protein is CASSSRVGGNYEQYF.

The chain links TRBV5-6 to TRBJ2-7; D not certain. V shed 4 bases and J shed 0 bases, with 8 bases lying between them. The CDR3 sequence is 13 residues long. CDR1 is SGHDT, CDR2 YYEEEE, per germline. CDR3 DNA sequence: TGTGCCAGCAGCCAAGCCGGCTCCTACGAGCAGTACTTC. This encodes CASSQAGSYEQYF. The full variable domain, with the rest looked up from reference TRBV5-6 and TRBJ2-7, is DAGVTQSPTHLIKTRGQQVTLRCSPKSGHDTVSWYQQALGQGPQFIFQYYEEEERQRGNFPDRFSGHQFPNYSSELNVNALLLGDSALYLCASSQAGSYEQYFGPGTRLTVT.

The V gene is TRBV27, the J gene TRBJ2-1; D unresolved. CDR3 length: 11 residues. Per germline, CDR1 MNHEY and CDR2 SMNVEV (reference sequence). The V gene lost 7 bases and the J gene lost 8 bases, with 9 bases spanning the gap. CDR3 sequence (DNA): TGTGCCAGCACAATGCGCCATGAGCAGTTCTTC. The encoded protein is CASTMRHEQFF.

This clone was counted a few times. The rearrangement uses TRBV10-1 and TRBJ1-3; D remains ambiguous. CDR1 and CDR2 from the germline V gene are WNHNN and SYGVQD (reference sequence). The CDR3 runs to 13 residues. The V gene lost 0 bases and the J gene lost 7 bases, with 7 bases spanning the gap. The DNA for the CDR3 is TGCGCCAGCAGTGAGTCAATCGGGAACACCATATATTTT. Residues: CASSESIGNTIYF.

This chain links TRBV10-3 with TRBJ2-2; the match to TRBD2 covers 9 bases. Germline V gives CDR1 ENHRY, CDR2 SYGVKD. This CDR3 contains 14 residues. J was trimmed by 6 bases and V by 7 bases; bases with no gene match: 6. CDR3 coding DNA: TGTGCCATCACAGCTAGCGGGACGGCCGGGGAGCTGTTTTTT. The encoded protein is CAITASGTAGELFF.

The rearrangement links TRBV21-1 to TRBJ2-7; the table's D call TRBD2 went unverified against the DNA. TRBV21-1 is labeled a pseudogene. This CDR3 comprises 15 residues. The CDR3 coding sequence is TGTGCCAGCAGCAAGCGTGGTAGCGGGACCTACGAGCAGTACTTC. Translation: CASSKRGSGTYEQYF.

With regard to this clone: It is likely a read error, because the conserved phenylalanine at the end of the CDR3 is missing. It is unclear where the CDR3 begins or ends on the DNA, so no DNA is shown, and the CDR3 is as TCRdb lists it. V usage is TRBV11-3 and J usage is TRBJ2-7; the D call in the table, TRBD1, was not verified against the DNA. CDR1 SGHNT and CDR2 YENEEA come from the germline V gene. The CDR3 has 13 amino acids, counting both end residues. The CDR3 protein is CASSPGSADSLFS.

On this clone itself: At the DNA level, this CDR3 is encoded by other sequences in the same sample as well. The gene calls are TRBV5-1 and TRBJ1-2; a weak D match, TRBD1 (5 bases). Germline CDR1 reads SGHRS; CDR2 reads YFSETQ. Deletions cut 0 bases from V and 5 bases from J, with 11 bases between. The CDR3 totals 14 residues. The CDR3, as DNA: TGCGCCAGCAGCTTGGAAGGGGTCCGGTATGGCTACACCTTC. As protein: CASSLEGVRYGYTF.

The V gene is TRBV30, the J gene TRBJ2-3; 7 positions agree with TRBD1. This CDR3 region has 14 residues. Trimming cost V 0 bases and J 9 bases; bases outside gene matches: 9. In germline, CDR1 is GTSNPN, CDR2 SVGIG (reference sequence). Here the CDR3 reads CAWSVRQGVWTQYF. CDR3 sequence (DNA): TGTGCCTGGAGTGTACGGCAGGGGGTATGGACGCAGTATTTT.

The sample holds a few counts of this clone. Other DNA sequences within the sample encode an identical CDR3. The chain joins TRBV13 to TRBJ1-1; 9 nucleotides line up with TRBD1. The CDR3 length is 16 residues. In germline, CDR1 is PRHDT, CDR2 FYEKMQ (reference sequence). The V segment lost 0 bases and the J segment 1 base; nucleotides outside the gene matches: 3. This chain's CDR3 is CASSLGDRGENTEAFF. CDR3 DNA: TGTGCCAGCAGCTTAGGCGACAGGGGGGAGAACACTGAAGCTTTCTTT.

The chain couples TRBV7-3 to TRBJ1-5, with unresolved D. The germline V and J ends were trimmed by 5 bases and 3 bases, with 8 bases remaining between them. The germline V gene encodes CDR1 SGHTA and CDR2 FQGTGA. CDR3 length: 13 amino acids. The CDR3: CASSPDYNQPQHF. CDR3 bases: TGTGCCAGCAGCCCGGACTACAATCAGCCCCAGCATTTT.

This clone has only a few counts. The chain employs TRBV4-1 and TRBJ1-1, with 7 bases lining up with TRBD1. Germline V lookup: CDR1 MGHRA, CDR2 YSYEKL. Unmatched junction bases numbered 10, after V lost 0 bases and J lost 0 bases. This CDR3 region has 18 residues. The chain's CDR3 is CASSQDRNRGGMNTEAFF. The CDR3, as DNA: TGCGCCAGCAGCCAAGATCGGAACAGGGGAGGCATGAACACTGAAGCTTTCTTT.

This rearrangement joins TRBV5-1 to TRBJ2-3; 12 bases agree with TRBD2. With V trimmed by 2 bases and J by 0 bases, 4 bases remained unmatched. The V gene's germline CDR1 is SGHRS and CDR2 YFSETQ. The length of the CDR3 is 17 residues. CDR3 in amino acids: CASSLWTSGTSTDTQYF. The CDR3 DNA follows: TGCGCCAGCAGCTTATGGACTAGCGGGACTAGCACAGATACGCAGTATTTT.

The CDR3 protein is CASSTWDRVYEQYF. The CDR3 DNA follows: TGTGCCAGCAGTACCTGGGACAGGGTCTACGAGCAGTACTTC. This sequence joins TRBV6-5 and TRBJ2-7; 9 bases are shared with TRBD1. Germline values: CDR1 MNHEY, CDR2 SVGAGI. There are 14 residues in the CDR3. J lost 3 bases, V lost 5 bases, and 5 bases had no gene match.

V usage is TRBV27 and J usage is TRBJ2-7; maybe TRBD1 (6 bases). Trimming took off 2 bases at V and 2 bases at J, with 10 bases between the two ends. CDR1 is MNHEY, CDR2 SMNVEV, per germline (reference sequence). There are 14 residues in the CDR3. The CDR3 reads CASSLIRGTYEQYF. The CDR3 bases are TGTGCCAGCAGTTTAATCAGGGGAACCTACGAGCAGTACTTC.

This clone turned up a few times. The rearrangement joins TRBV7-9 to TRBJ2-3; D possibly corresponds to TRBD2 (5 bases). From germline, CDR1 is SEHNR and CDR2 FQNEAQ (reference sequence). V was pared by 10 bases and J by 0 bases, with 14 bases between. There are 14 residues in the CDR3. CDR3 DNA sequence: TGTGCCACCACATTTGGAGGTAGCACAGATACGCAGTATTTT. Residues: CATTFGGSTDTQYF.

This sequence joins TRBV5-1 and TRBJ2-1, with D perhaps TRBD2 (6 bases). V lost 3 bases and J 5 bases, leaving 18 bases between the germline ends. There are 16 residues in the CDR3. Germline loops: CDR1 SGHRS, CDR2 YFSETQ. The CDR3 region is CASSSSPIGTHNEQFF. In DNA, the CDR3 is TGCGCCAGCAGCTCCAGCCCGATCGGGACTCACAATGAGCAGTTCTTC.

The chain has TRBV6-1 and TRBJ1-6; weak D call: TRBD1 (6 bases). Deletions cut 6 bases from V and 3 bases from J, with 6 bases between. Per the germline V gene, CDR1 is MNHNS and CDR2 is SASEGT. The CDR3 consists of 13 residues. The CDR3 coding sequence is TGTGCCAGCAGAGGGGGCTATAATTCACCCCTCCACTTT. Translated, it gives CASRGGYNSPLHF.

The V call is TRBV25-1, the J call TRBJ1-2; tentatively, D is TRBD1 (6 bases). The CDR3 totals 15 residues. V was shortened by 1 base and J by 8 bases, with 17 bases between the two germline ends. Germline CDR1 and CDR2: MGHDK and SYGVNS. In DNA form, the CDR3 reads TGTGCCAGCAGTGAATCTGGGAACAGGGTCCCGGGCTACACCTTC. Translated: CASSESGNRVPGYTF.

The chain joins TRBV9 to TRBJ2-1; tentatively, D is TRBD1 (6 bases). There are 15 residues in the CDR3. Germline CDR1 and CDR2: SGDLS and YYNGEE. V was shortened by 3 bases and J by 3 bases, with 13 bases between the two germline ends. DNA of the CDR3: TGTGCCAGCAGCGCCCAGGACAGTCACTACAATGAGCAGTTCTTC. Its translation is CASSAQDSHYNEQFF.

The chain joins TRBV9 to TRBJ1-1; 8 bases map to TRBD1. In germline, CDR1 is SGDLS, CDR2 YYNGEE. CDR3 length equals 12 residues. V trimming: 4 bases; J trimming: 7 bases; junction bases outside the gene matches: 3. The CDR3 region is CASSPGQGEAFF. The DNA of the CDR3 is TGTGCCAGCAGCCCAGGACAGGGTGAAGCTTTCTTT.

The chain employs TRBV19 and TRBJ1-5, with 7 bases matching TRBD1. The V gene end was trimmed by 5 bases and the J gene end by 7 bases; junction bases not matched to a gene: 5. The CDR3 spans 13 residues. Germline CDR1 LNHDA, CDR2 SQIVND (reference sequence). CDR3: CASSPTGQQPQHF. The DNA for the CDR3 is TGTGCCAGTAGTCCGACAGGGCAACAGCCCCAGCATTTT.

The chain uses TRBV7-2 and TRBJ2-6; D remains ambiguous. V was clipped by 6 bases and J by 0 bases, with 9 bases between them. Germline V gene sequence: CDR1 SGHTA, CDR2 FQGNSA. This CDR3 region has 15 residues. CDR3 sequence reads: CASSMTASGANVLTF. Here the CDR3 DNA reads TGTGCCAGCAGTATGACTGCCTCTGGGGCCAACGTCCTGACTTTC. The whole variable domain, filled in from reference TRBV7-2 and TRBJ2-6, reads GAGVSQSPSNKVTEKGKDVELRCDPISGHTALYWYRQSLGQGLEFLIYFQGNSAPDKSGLPSDRFSAERTGGSVSTLTIQRTQQEDSAVYLCASSMTASGANVLTFGAGSRLTVL.

The chain carries TRBV19 and TRBJ2-3; tentative D call: TRBD1 (6 bases). V lost 6 bases, J lost 14 bases, and 24 bases lay in between. CDR3 size: 14 residues. In germline, CDR1 is LNHDA, CDR2 SQIVND (reference sequence). The CDR3 DNA sequence: TGTGCCAGTAGCACCGGACAGTCCTCGATCCCCCCGTATTTT. Translated: CASSTGQSSIPPYF.

J is TRBJ2-3 and V is TRBV2; 13 positions match TRBD2. The CDR3 runs 15 residues. Per germline, CDR1 SNHLY and CDR2 FYNNEI. The ends lost 10 bases at V and 10 bases at J; junction bases unmatched: 14. In DNA, the CDR3 is TGTGCCACCAAAGGGACTAGCGGGAATAAGGGATCGCAGTATTTT. It translates to CATKGTSGNKGSQYF.

This clone was seen only once. The rearrangement joins TRBV2 to TRBJ2-5; 7 bases align to TRBD2. This CDR3 region has 17 residues. V was pared by 3 bases and J by 4 bases, with 14 bases of the junction left unmatched. CDR1 and CDR2 (germline): SNHLY, FYNNEI. CDR3 nucleotide sequence: TGTGCCAGCAGTGAGAAGCGGGATCATGTAGTGTCAGAGACCCAGTACTTC. Protein: CASSEKRDHVVSETQYF.

V and J are TRBV7-8 and TRBJ1-6; tentatively, D is TRBD1 (5 bases). V dropped 5 bases and J dropped 0 bases, with 14 bases sitting between them. In germline, CDR1 is SGHVS, CDR2 FQNEAQ. The CDR3 extends over 17 amino acids. The CDR3 DNA sequence: TGTGCCAGCAGCCCTTCGGTGGGGGGCTCCTATAATTCACCCCTCCACTTT. It encodes CASSPSVGGSYNSPLHF.